The source of this T cell receptor beta chain is a study of low-dose radiotherapy and immunotherapy resistance in tumors. Study in general: Intravenous ipilimumab 1 mg/kg every six weeks was given with nivolumab 240 mg every two weeks. Patients took 300 mg oral aspirin daily for four cycles from cycle 1 day 1.

This CDR3 contains 16 residues. V lost 5 bases to trimming and J lost 4 bases; unmatched junction nucleotides: 7. Per the germline V gene, CDR1 is MNHEY and CDR2 is SVGEGT. First-strand cDNA used TRAV- and TRBV-specific primers, covering alpha and beta chains. It was with a constant-region primer and a V-primer adapter that TCRs were amplified over around 20 PCR cycles. MiXCR was run by TCRdb on the reads, yielding one entry per CDR3 protein. The data hold over 15,000 distinct CDR3 sequences, with roughly 70% observed a single time. This TCR derives from a human donor with advanced metastatic prostate, ovarian, gallbladder or colorectal cancer (not recorded which). This table probably holds off-target reads from a library built for another chain. The chain recombines TRBV6-2 or TRBV6-3 with TRBJ2-7, with 14 bases lining up with TRBD2. The CDR3 spells CASSNTGLAGAYEQYF. In nucleotides, the CDR3 is TGTGCCAGCAGTAACACGGGACTAGCGGGAGCTTACGAGCAGTACTTC.